Listed below are T cell receptor beta chains from one sample, sequenced in a study of blood T cell repertoires in COVID-19. Generated by immunoSEQ multiplex PCR, the TCRdb table keeps only in-frame clones and is missing some. The sample carries 270,000 or so clones, approximately 88% recorded once. Material for sequencing was PBMCs or T cells enriched from blood (not recorded which). The receptors stem from a woman aged 40 to 50 with acute COVID-19. Both conserved end residues are trimmed from each CDR3. D genes are given only for firm matches. Only some rows state a clone size, as once, few, many or a class for expanded clones.

length: 12
size: once
V: TRBV4-1
D: NA
CDR3: ASGHPLGGNEQF

length: 11
size: NA
V: TRBV6-1
D: NA
CDR3: ASSENTEETQY

length: 14
size: NA
V: TRBV10-3
D: NA
CDR3: AISETRPPANEKLF

length: 12
size: NA
V: TRBV5-1
D: TRBD1
CDR3: ASSPSGTGYGYT

length: 13
size: NA
V: TRBV11-2
D: TRBD1
CDR3: ASSPRQGVNQPQH

length: 13
size: NA
V: TRBV7-9
D: TRBD2
CDR3: ASSLGLGGPDEQF

length: 15
size: NA
V: TRBV28
D: TRBD1
CDR3: ASSHYDRGRGNTEAF

length: 10
size: NA
V: TRBV14
D: NA
CDR3: ASGDFSYEQY

length: 13
size: NA
V: TRBV5-4
D: NA
CDR3: ASSLGGPGTDTQY

length: 13
size: NA
V: TRBV15
D: TRBD2
CDR3: ATSRERLAGAEQY

length: 11
size: NA
V: TRBV25-1
D: NA
CDR3: ASSDRRNTEAF

length: 14
size: NA
V: TRBV7-8
D: TRBD2
CDR3: ASSPTHGTSDETQY

length: 12
size: NA
V: TRBV24-1
D: NA
CDR3: ATSGDWSHNEQF

length: 14
size: NA
V: TRBV27
D: TRBD1
CDR3: ASSSLDRVWGYGYT

length: 11
size: NA
V: TRBV2
D: TRBD1
CDR3: ASIQGAYNEQF

length: 12
size: few
V: TRBV7-2
D: TRBD1
CDR3: ASSFTGAQSPLH

length: 13
size: NA
V: TRBV7-2
D: NA
CDR3: ASSLVGGSNQPQH

length: 12
size: NA
V: TRBV30
D: NA
CDR3: AWSVSATNYGYT

length: 14
size: few
V: TRBV9
D: TRBD2
CDR3: ASSGAPGTSDNEQF

length: 15
size: NA
V: TRBV19
D: TRBD2
CDR3: ASSSLAGGADTGELF

length: 11
size: NA
V: TRBV15
D: NA
CDR3: ATSRDRDNEQF

length: 12
size: NA
V: TRBV11-2
D: NA
CDR3: ASSLDRVNQPQH

length: 13
size: once
V: TRBV11-2
D: NA
CDR3: ASSSETGRNEKLF

length: 13
size: NA
V: TRBV18
D: TRBD1
CDR3: ASSPSGQTDTEAF

length: 11
size: NA
V: TRBV7-9
D: NA
CDR3: ASRDLYNSPLH

length: 14
size: NA
V: TRBV7-9
D: TRBD2
CDR3: ASNQGWTSGHNEQF

length: 10
size: NA
V: TRBV11-2
D: NA
CDR3: ASSFQDTEAF

length: 17
size: NA
V: TRBV7-9
D: TRBD2
CDR3: ASSLTQQASGYYKETQY

length: 14
size: NA
V: TRBV10-3
D: NA
CDR3: AISESGAWDTGELF

length: 11
size: NA
V: TRBV27
D: NA
CDR3: ASRRVFQETQY

length: 13
size: NA
V: TRBV6-5
D: NA
CDR3: ASSYGTSRNEKLF

length: 12
size: NA
V: TRBV7-2
D: TRBD2
CDR3: ASSLLAGAYEQY

length: 14
size: NA
V: TRBV5-6
D: TRBD1
CDR3: ASSPPVYRGRGGYT

length: 14
size: NA
V: TRBV3-1/TRBV3-2
D: NA
CDR3: ASSQNRGLNTDTQY

length: 11
size: NA
V: TRBV12-5
D: NA
CDR3: ASGLVPMDTQY

length: 16
size: NA
V: TRBV24-1
D: TRBD2
CDR3: ATSDPVAGGLSYNEQF